Listed below are T cell receptor beta chains from one sample, sequenced in a study of cytomegalovirus exposure and HLA in healthy donors. The table came from immunoSEQ multiplex PCR; TCRdb's copy has only in-frame clones and leaves some out. The table includes 150,000 to 200,000 clones, 70% to 85% detected once. The sequenced sample consisted of PBMCs. The source is a woman younger than 45 in good health and CMV-seropositive. CDR3s include the opening cysteine and the closing phenylalanine or tryptophan. The D gene is left open where the match is weak. Clone size appears in some rows only: once, few, many, or a class for an expanded clone.

J gene	D gene	CDR3 length	V gene	clone size	CDR3 DNA	CDR3 protein
TRBJ1-1	.	15	TRBV5-1	.	TGCGCCAGCAGCTCGAGAGGGCAGGGGTGGACTGAAGCTTTCTTT	CASSSRGQGWTEAFF
TRBJ2-2	TRBD2	15	TRBV6-6	.	TGTGCCACAATCCCAAGCGGGAGGGTCGCCGGGGAGCTGTTTTTT	CATIPSGRVAGELFF
TRBJ2-7	TRBD1	13	TRBV29-1	.	TGCAGCACCAGGACAGGGGGTTCCTACGAGCAGTACTTC	CSTRTGGSYEQYF
TRBJ1-5	.	18	TRBV27	.	TGTGCCAGCAGTTTAAGGGTCGTTGGACAGAATAGCAATCAGCCCCAGCATTTT	CASSLRVVGQNSNQPQHF
TRBJ2-3	TRBD2	15	TRBV29-1	.	TGCAGCGTTGGTACTAGCGGGAGTTACACAGATACGCAGTATTTT	CSVGTSGSYTDTQYF
TRBJ1-5	.	13	TRBV30	once	TGTGCCTGGAGTTCGCAGGGAGGTCAGCCCCAGCATTTT	CAWSSQGGQPQHF
TRBJ2-4	.	16	TRBV7-8	.	TGTGCCAGCAGCTCCGCGGGTGGCGGCCGGGGGAACATTCAGTACTTC	CASSSAGGGRGNIQYF
TRBJ2-7	.	13	TRBV10-3	.	TGTGCCATCAGTGGGGGAGACCCGGGGGAGCAGTACTTC	CAISGGDPGEQYF
TRBJ1-1	.	14	TRBV5-1	.	TGCGCCAGCAGCTTGCCTCAGTCGAACACTGAAGCTTTCTTT	CASSLPQSNTEAFF
TRBJ1-1	.	12	TRBV29-1	.	TGCAGCGTTGATGGCAGGAACACTGAAGCTTTCTTT	CSVDGRNTEAFF
TRBJ2-2	.	15	TRBV11-2	once	TGTGCCAGCAGCTTAGTGGGGGCAGTCACCGGGGAGCTGTTTTTT	CASSLVGAVTGELFF
TRBJ2-6	TRBD1	17	TRBV10-2	.	TGCGCCAGTATTCCGGGACAGGATCTCTCTGGGGCCAACGTCCTGACTTTC	CASIPGQDLSGANVLTF
TRBJ2-1	.	11	TRBV7-7	.	TGTGCCAGCAGTTCTAGTAATGAGCAGTTCTTC	CASSSSNEQFF
TRBJ2-6	.	14	TRBV29-1	once	TGCAGCGCCGAGGGCGACCGAGGGGCCAACGTCCTGACTTTC	CSAEGDRGANVLTF
TRBJ2-7	.	14	TRBV5-6	.	TGTGCCAGCAGCTTGAGAGGGTCCTGGGACGAGCAGTACTTC	CASSLRGSWDEQYF
TRBJ1-1	TRBD1	15	TRBV7-6	.	TGTGCCAGCAGCTTAGAAGGGGGCCGGGAGACTGAAGCTTTCTTT	CASSLEGGRETEAFF
TRBJ1-5	TRBD1	15	TRBV4-1	.	TGCGCCAGCAGCCTTCAGGGGGCAAGCAATCAGCCCCAGCATTTT	CASSLQGASNQPQHF
TRBJ2-1	TRBD2	17	TRBV4-2	.	TGTGCCAGCAGCCAACCCCCCGGGACTACAATAGACAATGAGCAGTTCTTC	CASSQPPGTTIDNEQFF
TRBJ1-4	.	14	TRBV7-2	.	TGTGCCAGCAGCTTGGGGCAGATCAATGAAAAACTGTTTTTT	CASSLGQINEKLFF
TRBJ2-2	.	15	TRBV18	.	TGTGCCAGCTCACCGGTGTTTGGAGGGTCCGGGGAGCTGTTTTTT	CASSPVFGGSGELFF
TRBJ2-5	TRBD2	18	TRBV5-1	.	TGCGCCAGCAGCTTGGCTAGGTCGCGGGAGGGCTCGTTGGAGACCCAGTACTTC	CASSLARSREGSLETQYF
TRBJ2-7	.	16	TRBV10-1	.	TGCGCCAGCACCATCCACCCTCGTACAGGGATAGTCGAGCAGTACTTC	CASTIHPRTGIVEQYF
TRBJ1-1	.	10	TRBV7-8	.	TGTGCCAGCAGCGGGGGGGCGGCTTTCTTT	CASSGGAAFF
TRBJ2-3	.	13	TRBV7-6	.	TGTGCCAGCAGCTTGGAGTGGGAGGATACGCAGTATTTT	CASSLEWEDTQYF
TRBJ1-2	.	12	TRBV18	.	TGTGCCAGCTCACCAGAACGGGATGGCTACACCTTC	CASSPERDGYTF
TRBJ2-7	.	14	TRBV7-9	.	TGTGCCAGCAGCTTAAGAGACACCTCCTACGAGCAGTACTTC	CASSLRDTSYEQYF
TRBJ1-4	TRBD1	13	TRBV2	.	TGTGCCAGCAGTGTGGCAGGGGGCGAAAAACTGTTTTTT	CASSVAGGEKLFF
TRBJ2-5	.	14	TRBV29-1	few	TGCAGCGTTGAATTCCGACAGAGACAAGAGACCCAGTACTTC	CSVEFRQRQETQYF
TRBJ2-7	TRBD1	17	TRBV6-7	.	TGTGCCAGCAGTTACTGGAAGGGACAGGACCCATCCTACGAGCAGTACTTC	CASSYWKGQDPSYEQYF
TRBJ1-1	.	14	TRBV2	.	TGTGCCAGCAGTGAGGTTCGGGGGGATGGTGAAGCTTTCTTT	CASSEVRGDGEAFF
TRBJ1-3	.	13	TRBV11-2	.	TGTGCCAGCAGCTTACCCTTCCGGAACACCATATATTTT	CASSLPFRNTIYF
TRBJ2-1	TRBD2	16	TRBV5-4	.	TGTGCCAGCAGCCCGGGGACTAGCGGGAGGGACAATGAGCAGTTCTTC	CASSPGTSGRDNEQFF
TRBJ2-2	.	12	TRBV6-1	once	TGTGCCAGCAGTATCATCACCGGGGAGCTGTTTTTT	CASSIITGELFF
TRBJ2-7	TRBD2	14	TRBV7-6	.	TGTGCCAGCAGCCGAGGACTAGCGGGAGGGCAGCAGTACTTC	CASSRGLAGGQQYF
TRBJ2-1	.	11	TRBV5-8	.	TGTGCCAGCAGCTCCCCAGGAAAGCAGTTCTTC	CASSSPGKQFF
TRBJ2-3	.	15	TRBV4-2	.	TGTGCCAGCAGCCAACGACTCTCTAGCACAGATACGCAGTATTTT	CASSQRLSSTDTQYF
TRBJ2-1	TRBD2	18	TRBV4-1	.	TGCGCCAGCAGCCAACCCCCCTTAGCGGGAGTGGGCTACAATGAGCAGTTCTTC	CASSQPPLAGVGYNEQFF
TRBJ2-7	TRBD2	15	TRBV27	.	TGTGCCAGCACTCCGGCGTCTAGCGGGGGATACGAGCAGTACTTC	CASTPASSGGYEQYF
TRBJ2-1	TRBD2	15	TRBV7-9	once	TGTGCCAGCAGCTTAGCTAGCGGGGGCCGCGGTGAGCAGTTCTTC	CASSLASGGRGEQFF
TRBJ2-1	TRBD2	21	TRBV10-3	.	TGTGCCATCAGTGAGACGGGGGCAAGACTAGCGGGCGGGCGCGCCTACAATGAGCAGTTCTTC	CAISETGARLAGGRAYNEQFF
TRBJ2-3	TRBD2	16	TRBV7-2	.	TGTGCCAGCAGCTTGGCCCGGACTAGCGGGGGAGATACGCAGTATTTT	CASSLARTSGGDTQYF
TRBJ1-1	.	12	TRBV7-9	.	TGTGCCAGCAGCTTATGGAGCACTGAAGCTTTCTTT	CASSLWSTEAFF
TRBJ2-2	TRBD2	19	TRBV2	.	TGTGCCAGCATGCGGTGGACCGGGACTAGCGGGGGCGGGACCGGGGAGCTGTTTTTT	CASMRWTGTSGGGTGELFF
TRBJ2-3	.	14	TRBV11-3	.	TGTGCCAGCAGCTCAGGTACCAGCACAGATACGCAGTATTTT	CASSSGTSTDTQYF
TRBJ1-2	.	15	TRBV21-1	.	TGTGCCAGCAGCTCCCACGACAGGGTCGGCTATGGCTACACCTTC	CASSSHDRVGYGYTF
TRBJ1-2	.	15	TRBV19	.	TGTGCCAGTACTAGAACGACCGGGGAGACCTATGGCTACACCTTC	CASTRTTGETYGYTF
TRBJ2-2	.	14	TRBV9	.	TGTGCCAGCAGCGAGGGAGGGGGTACCGGGGAGCTGTTTTTT	CASSEGGGTGELFF
TRBJ1-1	.	12	TRBV18	few	TGTGCCAGCTCGACAGTGAACACTGAAGCTTTCTTT	CASSTVNTEAFF
TRBJ1-6	.	13	TRBV11-2	.	TGTGCCAGCAGCGGACAGTCATACTCACCCCTCCACTTT	CASSGQSYSPLHF
TRBJ2-3	TRBD2	16	TRBV11-3	.	TGTGCCAGCAGCTTGTTGGCTAGCGGGACCACAGATACGCAGTATTTT	CASSLLASGTTDTQYF
TRBJ2-1	TRBD1	13	TRBV10-2	.	TGCGCCAGCAGCGAGGACAGGGAGTCGAAGCAGTTCTTC	CASSEDRESKQFF
TRBJ2-7	TRBD1	13	TRBV2	once	TGTGCCAGCAGTGTAAGGGGGCCGGGGGAGCAGTACTTC	CASSVRGPGEQYF
TRBJ2-1	TRBD2	13	TRBV7-6	.	TGTGCCAGCAGCTTGGGGACTAGCGGGAGTGTGTTCTTC	CASSLGTSGSVFF